This entry lists 30 T cell receptor beta chains sequenced from one sample in a study of blood T cell repertoires in COVID-19. Some clones are missing from TCRdb's copy, which holds only in-frame ones; the method was immunoSEQ multiplex PCR. Among around 25,000 clones listed, 87% were seen once. Sequenced input: peripheral blood. Source of these receptors: a human donor with active COVID-19. The donor label of this sample is uncertain.

The chain combines TRBV30 with TRBJ2-2; no firm D call. This CDR3 is 16 amino acids long. Germline V gives CDR1 GTSNPN, CDR2 SVGIG (reference sequence). The V end lost 1 base, the J end lost 4 bases, and 16 bases lay between the germline ends. The CDR3 loop reads CAWSGLAGSSTGELFF. DNA of the CDR3: TGTGCCTGGAGTGGACTGGCCGGTTCTAGCACCGGGGAGCTGTTTTTT. The whole variable domain, filled in from reference TRBV30 and TRBJ2-2, reads SQTIHQWPATLVQPVGSPLSLECTVEGTSNPNLYWYRQAAGRGLQLLFYSVGIGQISSEVPQNLSASRPQDRQFILSSKKLLLSDSGFYLCAWSGLAGSSTGELFFGEGSRLTVL.

This chain uses TRBV5-1 with TRBJ2-7; the match to TRBD1 covers 8 bases. The CDR3 covers 14 residues. Trimming removed 4 bases from V and 3 bases from J; junction bases left unmatched: 6. Per the germline V gene, CDR1 is SGHRS and CDR2 is YFSETQ. The CDR3 bases are TGCGCCAGCAGCAAGGGACAGGCAGACTACGAGCAGTACTTC. This codes for CASSKGQADYEQYF.

V is TRBV4-2 and J is TRBJ2-3, with 7 bases identical to TRBD2. The CDR3 covers 18 residues. CDR1 is LGHNA, CDR2 YNFKEQ, per germline. V lost 0 bases to trimming and J lost 1 base; unmatched junction nucleotides: 10. CDR3 DNA: TGTGCCAGCAGCCAAGAAGGAGGCGGGAGTCTGCGCACAGATACGCAGTATTTT. This sequence encodes CASSQEGGGSLRTDTQYF.

The chain joins TRBV9 to TRBJ1-1; 8 bases align to TRBD1. Trimming removed 3 bases from V and 4 bases from J; junction bases left unmatched: 5. The CDR3 totals 14 residues. Germline CDR1 is SGDLS and CDR2 is YYNGEE. The CDR3 DNA sequence: TGTGCCAGCAGCGCCGGACAGGGAAGCACTGAAGCTTTCTTT. Encoded protein: CASSAGQGSTEAFF. Full variable domain (missing parts from reference TRBV9 and TRBJ1-1): DSGVTQTPKHLITATGQRVTLRCSPRSGDLSVYWYQQSLDQGLQFLIQYYNGEERAKGNILERFSAQQFPDLHSELNLSSLELGDSALYFCASSAGQGSTEAFFGQGTRLTVV.

The chain employs TRBV11-3 and TRBJ2-3; 7 positions agree with TRBD2. Germline-derived CDR1 and CDR2 are SGHNT and YENEEA. V gave up 5 bases and J gave up 6 bases; unmatched junction bases: 14. This CDR3 has 16 residues. CDR3 region: CASSPGGVDRGDTQYF. DNA for the CDR3: TGTGCCAGCAGCCCGGGGGGTGTGGACCGCGGGGATACGCAGTATTTT.

The V gene is TRBV28, the J gene TRBJ2-2; TRBD2 matches 7 bases. Unmatched junction bases numbered 16, after V lost 7 bases and J lost 5 bases. This CDR3 comprises 17 residues. Germline V gene sequence: CDR1 MDHEN, CDR2 SYDVKM. The CDR3 spells CASTPLPGLTVTGELFF. The CDR3 nucleotides read TGTGCCAGCACCCCACTCCCGGGACTAACGGTGACCGGGGAGCTGTTTTTT.

This clone was observed a few times. The gene calls are TRBV5-5 and TRBJ1-1, with a possible D match to TRBD1 (6 bases). Trimming cost V 2 bases and J 5 bases, with 16 bases left between them. CDR1 is SGHKS, CDR2 YYEKEE, per germline (reference sequence). The CDR3 runs to 15 residues. CDR3 DNA sequence: TGTGCCAGCAGCTTTAAGTTAGGGGGTCTAACTGAAGCTTTCTTT. Amino acid sequence: CASSFKLGGLTEAFF.

The chain carries TRBV6-6 and TRBJ1-5; TRBD1 might be the D (6 bases). V was cut by 6 bases and J by 5 bases, with 14 bases left in between. The CDR3 runs 14 residues. The germline V gene has CDR1 MNHNY and CDR2 SVGAGI (reference sequence). CDR3 protein: CASSPTGGDQPQHF. CDR3 coding DNA: TGTGCCAGCAGCCCTACGGGGGGCGATCAGCCCCAGCATTTT.

The chain recombines TRBV6-6 with TRBJ1-6, with 9 nucleotides matching TRBD1. With 6 bases clipped from V and 10 bases from J, the junction kept 7 bases outside the gene matches. The CDR3 loop spans 14 amino acids. Germline CDR1 is MNHNY and CDR2 is SVGAGI (reference sequence). As DNA, the CDR3 is TGTGCCAGCAGCGCCCCGGGACAGGGATCACCCCTCCACTTT. It is translated as CASSAPGQGSPLHF.

The V and J genes are TRBV6-6 and TRBJ2-7; D possibly corresponds to TRBD1 (5 bases). CDR1 is MNHNY and CDR2 is SVGAGI in the germline V gene (reference sequence). Trimming took off 7 bases at V and 1 base at J, with 8 bases between the two ends. The CDR3 loop spans 12 amino acids. CDR3 nucleotide sequence: TGTGCCAGCATGCCAGGGTCCTACGAGCAGTACTTC. Amino acid sequence: CASMPGSYEQYF.

The rearrangement uses TRBV18 and TRBJ2-1; 7 nucleotides match TRBD1. V was clipped by 3 bases and J by 4 bases; unmatched bases: 3. The germline CDR1 and CDR2 sequences are KGHSH and LQKENI. CDR3 length: 14 residues. CDR3 in amino acids: CASSPRQGYNEQFF. The CDR3 nucleotides read TGTGCCAGCTCACCCCGACAGGGATACAATGAGCAGTTCTTC. Full variable domain (remainder filled in from reference TRBV18 and TRBJ2-1): NAGVMQNPRHLVRRRGQEARLRCSPMKGHSHVYWYRQLPEEGLKFMVYLQKENIIDESGMPKERFSAEFPKEGPSILRIQQVVRGDSAAYFCASSPRQGYNEQFFGPGTRLTVL.

This chain joins TRBV6-1 and TRBJ1-3; no definite D call. The V end was cut by 0 bases, the J end by 0 bases, with 9 bases between. CDR1 and CDR2 from the germline V gene are MNHNS and SASEGT. The CDR3 has 16 amino acids. CDR3 amino acids: CASSEALAGSGNTIYF. The CDR3 DNA reads TGTGCCAGCAGTGAAGCGTTGGCAGGCTCTGGAAACACCATATATTTT.

The chain combines TRBV24-1 with TRBJ1-5; tentatively, D is TRBD1 (6 bases). V lost 4 bases and J 0 bases, leaving 12 bases between the germline ends. The germline V gene has CDR1 KGHDR and CDR2 SFDVKD. The CDR3 spans 16 residues. In DNA form, the CDR3 reads TGTGCCACCAGTGAGGGGGGGGGCTATAGCAATCAGCCCCAGCATTTT. Protein product: CATSEGGGYSNQPQHF.

This chain joins TRBV3-1 (or the pseudogene TRBV3-2) and TRBJ1-4; perhaps TRBD1 as D (5 bases). Germline lookup yields CDR1 LGHDT and CDR2 YNNKEL (reference sequence). There are 15 residues in the CDR3. The V end lost 2 bases, the J end lost 7 bases, and 14 bases lay between the germline ends. CDR3 DNA: TGTGCCAGCAGCCAACGGCAGGGCGGTTTTGAAAAACTGTTTTTT. Protein product: CASSQRQGGFEKLFF.

This clone counts as large. The chain employs TRBV2 and TRBJ2-1; 8 bases are a match to TRBD2. Trimming took 6 bases from V and 4 from J; bases not matched to a gene: 8. CDR3 length: 15 amino acids. Germline V gives CDR1 SNHLY, CDR2 FYNNEI. The chain's CDR3 is CASRPGTSTYNEQFF. The CDR3, as DNA: TGTGCCAGCAGGCCCGGGACTAGTACTTACAATGAGCAGTTCTTC.

This clone appeared a few times. At the DNA level, this CDR3 is encoded by other sequences in the same sample as well. V is TRBV12-3 or TRBV12-4 and J is TRBJ2-7; D gene ambiguous. CDR3 length: 12 amino acids. V lost 6 bases to trimming and J lost 4 bases, with 10 bases between them. The CDR3 coding sequence is TGTGCCAGCAGCCCCTCCTCGTACGAGCAGTACTTC. Residues: CASSPSSYEQYF.

The chain has TRBV18 and TRBJ2-7; 13 positions match TRBD2. The CDR3 sequence is 13 residues long. Germline-derived CDR1 and CDR2 are KGHSH and LQKENI. V gave up 6 bases and J gave up 7 bases; unmatched junction bases: 3. CDR3 sequence reads: CASSGGLAGEQYF. The CDR3 bases are TGTGCCAGCTCGGGGGGACTAGCGGGGGAGCAGTACTTC.

This chain uses TRBV11-3 with TRBJ2-1, with TRBD1 as a possible D gene (5 bases). This CDR3 region has 14 residues. CDR1 SGHNT and CDR2 YENEEA come from the germline V gene. The V and J ends lost 5 bases and 4 bases respectively, with 12 bases between them. CDR3: CASSPSGQYNEQFF. The CDR3 DNA reads as TGTGCCAGCAGCCCATCAGGGCAATACAATGAGCAGTTCTTC.

This rearrangement joins TRBV7-6 to TRBJ2-3; maybe TRBD1 (7 bases). CDR1 is SGHVS, CDR2 FNYEAQ, per germline. V was shortened by 5 bases and J by 0 bases, with 12 bases between the two germline ends. The CDR3 is made up of 15 amino acids. The CDR3 protein is CASSAGQISTDTQYF. CDR3 DNA: TGTGCCAGCAGCGCGGGACAGATCAGCACAGATACGCAGTATTTT.

This rearrangement joins TRBV30 to TRBJ2-5; D is possibly TRBD1 (7 bases). Deletions cut 7 bases from V and 7 bases from J, with 16 bases between. The germline gives CDR1 GTSNPN, CDR2 SVGIG (reference sequence). The CDR3 loop spans 12 amino acids. CDR3 protein: CASGPQGGTQYF. CDR3 bases: TGTGCCTCGGGACCTCAGGGGGGGACCCAGTACTTC.

The chain uses TRBV11-2 and TRBJ1-5, with TRBD1 matching 8 bases. There are 15 residues in the CDR3. Unmatched junction bases numbered 4, after V lost 2 bases and J lost 4 bases. Germline V lookup: CDR1 SGHAT, CDR2 FQNNGV. The CDR3 DNA reads TGTGCCAGCAGCTTACCCGGGACAGGAAATCAGCCCCAGCATTTT. It encodes CASSLPGTGNQPQHF.

V usage is TRBV3-1 (or the pseudogene TRBV3-2) and J usage is TRBJ1-2; D gene unclear. Trimming pared 5 bases from V and 7 bases from J, leaving 14 bases between. The length of the CDR3 is 13 residues. The germline gives CDR1 LGHDT, CDR2 YNNKEL (reference sequence). CDR3 nucleotide sequence: TGTGCCAGCAGCACTGAGGCCCGTGCTGGCTACACCTTC. Its translation: CASSTEARAGYTF.

The chain recombines TRBV4-1 with TRBJ1-2; D not certain. Germline assignment: CDR1 MGHRA and CDR2 YSYEKL. The V and J ends lost 0 bases and 2 bases respectively, with 19 bases between them. The CDR3 totals 18 residues. CDR3 residues: CASSQESYGQANNYGYTF. The DNA for the CDR3 is TGCGCCAGCAGCCAAGAATCCTATGGGCAGGCGAACAACTATGGCTACACCTTC.

This chain joins TRBV11-2 and TRBJ2-2; the D is unclear. V gave up 5 bases and J gave up 6 bases, with 10 bases separating them. The CDR3 consists of 13 residues. Germline V gene sequence: CDR1 SGHAT, CDR2 FQNNGV. CDR3 nucleotide sequence: TGTGCCAGCAGCGAACTAAGGTCCGGGGAGCTGTTTTTT. The encoded protein is CASSELRSGELFF.

The chain combines TRBV5-6 with TRBJ2-7; D not resolved. The length of the CDR3 is 12 residues. Germline V lookup: CDR1 SGHDT, CDR2 YYEEEE. V shed 7 bases and J shed 7 bases, with 15 bases lying between them. The CDR3 coding sequence is TGTGCCAGCGGCGAGAGAGCCGGGGAGCAGTACTTC. As protein: CASGERAGEQYF.

The V call is TRBV3-1 (or the pseudogene TRBV3-2), the J call TRBJ1-1; D perhaps matches TRBD1 (5 bases). V lost 0 bases, J lost 5 bases, and 10 bases lay in between. The germline V gene has CDR1 LGHDT and CDR2 YNNKEL (reference sequence). This CDR3 region has 14 residues. The CDR3 sequence is CASSQEGRGTEAFF. CDR3 DNA sequence: TGTGCCAGCAGCCAAGAGGGGCGTGGAACTGAAGCTTTCTTT.

In its sample, this clone was seen a few times. The CDR3 loop is CASSNFGGQVVDGYTF. The CDR3 DNA sequence: TGTGCCAGTAGTAACTTCGGGGGACAGGTGGTAGATGGCTACACCTTC. The rearrangement uses TRBV19 and TRBJ1-2, with 8 nucleotides matching TRBD1. This CDR3 spans 16 amino acids. V lost 4 bases to trimming and J lost 6 bases; unmatched junction nucleotides: 13. Looked up from germline, CDR1 is LNHDA and CDR2 is SQIVND (reference sequence).

This clone was observed a single time. The V gene is TRBV7-2, the J gene TRBJ2-7, with a weak D call TRBD2 (5 bases). CDR3 length equals 13 residues. The germline gives CDR1 SGHTA, CDR2 FQGNSA. The germline V and J ends were trimmed by 5 bases and 2 bases, with 10 bases remaining between them. CDR3 region: CASSPSPAYEQYF. CDR3 nucleotides: TGTGCCAGCAGCCCTAGCCCCGCCTACGAGCAGTACTTC.

The V call is TRBV20-1, the J call TRBJ2-7; TRBD2 aligns across 9 bases. Trimming at V came to 3 bases and at J to 4 bases, leaving 10 bases not matched to a gene. The CDR3 runs to 15 residues. Germline V CDR1 and CDR2: DFQATT, SNEGSKA (reference sequence). CDR3 sequence: CSASDGSGGGYEQYF. For the CDR3, the DNA is TGCAGTGCTAGTGACGGTAGCGGGGGTGGGTACGAGCAGTACTTC.

The gene calls are TRBV4-3 and TRBJ2-7; TRBD2 might be the D (5 bases). Germline CDR1 is LGHNA and CDR2 is YSLEER. The CDR3 runs 14 residues. Trimming stripped 0 bases from V and 2 bases from J, with 8 bases between. The DNA for the CDR3 is TGCGCCAGCAGCCAAGATGGACTTCCCTACGAGCAGTACTTC. It is translated as CASSQDGLPYEQYF.